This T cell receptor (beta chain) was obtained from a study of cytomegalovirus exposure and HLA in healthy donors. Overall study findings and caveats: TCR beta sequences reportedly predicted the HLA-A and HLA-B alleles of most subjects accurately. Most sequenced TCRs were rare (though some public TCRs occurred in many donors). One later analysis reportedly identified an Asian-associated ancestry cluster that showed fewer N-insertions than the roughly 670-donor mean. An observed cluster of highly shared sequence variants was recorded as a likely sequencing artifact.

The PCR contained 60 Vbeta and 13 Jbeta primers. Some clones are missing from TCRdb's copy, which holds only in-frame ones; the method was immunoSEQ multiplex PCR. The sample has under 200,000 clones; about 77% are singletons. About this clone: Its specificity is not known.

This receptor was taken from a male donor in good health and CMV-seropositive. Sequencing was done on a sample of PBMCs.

CDR3 amino acids: CASGHEAVNEKLFF. The CDR3 nucleotides read TGTGCCAGTGGTCATGAGGCGGTTAATGAAAAACTGTTTTTT. The chain has TRBV19 and TRBJ1-4; no clear D. Germline V gene sequence: CDR1 LNHDA, CDR2 SQIVND (reference sequence). Trimming stripped 8 bases from V and 4 bases from J, with 14 bases between. This CDR3 has 14 amino acids.